The 28 T cell receptor beta chains below come from one sample, sequenced in a study of blood T cell repertoires in COVID-19. Generated by immunoSEQ multiplex PCR, the TCRdb table keeps only in-frame clones and is missing some. The sample records 300,000 to 350,000 clones, 80% to 90% being singletons. Sequencing was carried out using peripheral blood. These receptors originate from a woman aged 45 to 65 with COVID-19, enrolled during active disease.

The chain employs TRBV7-8 and TRBJ1-2, with D tentatively TRBD1 (5 bases). This CDR3 spans 15 amino acids. The germline V gene has CDR1 SGHVS and CDR2 FQNEAQ. Trimming pared 0 bases from V and 3 bases from J, leaving 11 bases between. The CDR3 DNA reads TGTGCCAGCAGCTTAGCTGGGGGGGTCTACTATGGCTACACCTTC. As protein: CASSLAGGVYYGYTF.

In nucleotides, the CDR3 is TGCAGCGTAGAGACTAGCGGGAGGGGCACAGATACGCAGTATTTT. It yields the protein CSVETSGRGTDTQYF. The chain links TRBV29-1 to TRBJ2-3; TRBD2 matches 14 bases. Unmatched junction bases numbered 3, after V lost 6 bases and J lost 1 base. CDR3 size: 15 residues. Per germline, CDR1 SQVTM and CDR2 ANQGSEA.

The V and J genes are TRBV15 and TRBJ1-1; no definite D call. Germline lookup yields CDR1 LNHNV and CDR2 YYDKDF (reference sequence). V lost 4 bases and J lost 1, with 7 bases in between. This CDR3 contains 13 residues. The chain's CDR3 is CATSIRGNTEAFF. The CDR3, as DNA: TGTGCCACCAGCATTCGGGGGAACACTGAAGCTTTCTTT.

The V and J genes are TRBV9 and TRBJ1-3; TRBD1 is a possible D gene (5 bases). CDR3 size: 13 residues. V gave up 0 bases and J gave up 8 bases, with 9 bases separating them. Per the germline V gene, CDR1 is SGDLS and CDR2 is YYNGEE. The CDR3 loop is CASSVGIRDTIYF. CDR3 DNA: TGTGCCAGCAGCGTAGGTATCAGGGACACCATATATTTT.

This clone was seen a single time. The J gene is TRBJ2-3, the V gene TRBV18, with D unclear. This CDR3 contains 16 residues. V was shortened by 3 bases and J by 0 bases, with 13 bases between the two germline ends. The germline V gene encodes CDR1 KGHSH and CDR2 LQKENI. DNA for the CDR3: TGTGCCAGCTCACCTTCTAAAGGAGCTAGCACAGATACGCAGTATTTT. This codes for CASSPSKGASTDTQYF.

This chain links TRBV10-2 with TRBJ1-1; D is undetermined. The CDR3 is made up of 15 amino acids. With 2 bases removed from V and 0 bases from J, the gap between germline ends came to 10 bases. Germline CDR1 reads WSHSY; CDR2 reads SAAADI. The DNA for the CDR3 is TGCGCCAGCAGTGAGAAGCGACGGTTGAACACTGAAGCTTTCTTT. It is translated as CASSEKRRLNTEAFF.

The V gene is TRBV19, the J gene TRBJ2-7; 7 bases map to TRBD2. Germline V gene data show CDR1 as LNHDA and CDR2 as SQIVND (reference sequence). The CDR3 is made up of 14 amino acids. With V trimmed by 3 bases and J by 4 bases, 6 bases remained unmatched. This CDR3 is CASSMAGDQYEQYF. In DNA, the CDR3 is TGTGCCAGTAGTATGGCGGGAGACCAGTACGAGCAGTACTTC.

The V call is TRBV3-1 (or the pseudogene TRBV3-2), the J call TRBJ1-4; D not certain. V shed 0 bases and J shed 4 bases, with 6 bases lying between them. The CDR3 loop spans 14 amino acids. Germline loops: CDR1 LGHDT, CDR2 YNNKEL (reference sequence). The CDR3 sequence: CASSQDPRNEKLFF. DNA for the CDR3: TGTGCCAGCAGCCAAGATCCCCGTAATGAAAAACTGTTTTTT.

This clone was observed a single time. The gene calls are TRBV5-4 and TRBJ2-3, with 13 bases matching TRBD2. CDR3 length: 17 residues. The germline V gene has CDR1 SGHNT and CDR2 YYREEE (reference sequence). Trimming at V came to 4 bases and at J to 5 bases, leaving 10 bases not matched to a gene. The CDR3, as DNA: TGTGCCAGCAGCCCAACTAGCGGGAGGGCCGTCGGAGATACGCAGTATTTT. Translated: CASSPTSGRAVGDTQYF.

Only one count was recorded for this clone. The J gene is TRBJ1-1, the V gene TRBV6-2 or TRBV6-3; the match to TRBD1 covers 8 bases. Germline V CDR1 and CDR2: MNHEY, SVGEGT. The length of the CDR3 is 16 residues. V shed 2 bases, J shed 1 base, and the junction held 6 bases outside the gene matches. The CDR3 DNA reads as TGTGCCAGCAGTTACCCTGCCGGGACAGGGAACACTGAAGCTTTCTTT. It specifies CASSYPAGTGNTEAFF.

The CDR3 sequence: CASSKQSGDRQSSGANVLTF. In nucleotides, the CDR3 is TGTGCCAGCAGCAAACAAAGCGGAGACCGTCAGAGCTCTGGGGCCAACGTCCTGACTTTC. This chain uses TRBV21-1 with TRBJ2-6; TRBD2 is taken as the D call from the table, unchecked against the DNA. TRBV21-1 is a known pseudogene. The CDR3 extends over 20 amino acids.

The rearrangement uses TRBV11-2 and TRBJ1-1; TRBD1 matches 8 bases. CDR3 size: 15 residues. Losses at the gene ends were 1 base for V and 5 bases for J; bases not matched to a gene: 6. CDR1 is SGHAT, CDR2 FQNNGV, per germline. The CDR3 reads CASSLAQGVRTEAFF. The DNA of the CDR3 is TGTGCCAGCAGCTTAGCACAGGGGGTTAGGACTGAAGCTTTCTTT.

This rearrangement joins TRBV5-6 to TRBJ1-3; D not certain. Germline V gives CDR1 SGHDT, CDR2 YYEEEE. V was pared by 0 bases and J by 0 bases, with 7 bases between. This CDR3 has 15 residues. The DNA of the CDR3 is TGTGCCAGCAGCTTGGTGCGAGCCTCTGGAAACACCATATATTTT. Amino acids: CASSLVRASGNTIYF.

The chain joins TRBV6-5 to TRBJ1-3; D is undetermined. This CDR3 region has 14 residues. Trimming left V 2 bases short and J 0 bases short, with 5 bases between. Germline values: CDR1 MNHEY, CDR2 SVGAGI. The CDR3: CASSYAVSGNTIYF. The CDR3 DNA is TGTGCCAGCAGTTACGCAGTCTCTGGAAACACCATATATTTT.

CDR3 sequence reads: CASSLYFSEGYTF. The CDR3 bases are TGTGCCAGCTCACTCTACTTCTCGGAGGGCTACACCTTC. This chain joins TRBV18 and TRBJ1-2, with D hard to call. From germline, CDR1 is KGHSH and CDR2 LQKENI. The CDR3 consists of 13 residues. Trimming removed 4 bases at V and 8 bases at J, with 14 bases between.

The J gene is TRBJ1-5, the V gene TRBV24-1, with 9 bases matching TRBD1. This CDR3 has 18 residues. CDR1 and CDR2 from the germline V gene are KGHDR and SFDVKD. V was pared by 0 bases and J by 7 bases, with 12 bases of the junction left unmatched. The CDR3 loop reads CATSDLSTQGARGQPQHF. DNA of the CDR3: TGTGCCACCAGTGATTTGTCGACACAGGGGGCGCGAGGCCAGCCCCAGCATTTT.

This rearrangement joins TRBV3-1 (or the pseudogene TRBV3-2) to TRBJ2-3; 8 bases map to TRBD2. This CDR3 contains 16 residues. Trimming removed 2 bases from V and 2 bases from J; junction bases left unmatched: 6. Germline V lookup: CDR1 LGHDT, CDR2 YNNKEL (reference sequence). The CDR3 is CASSQLTSGSTDTQYF. CDR3 nucleotide sequence: TGTGCCAGCAGCCAACTAACTAGCGGATCCACAGATACGCAGTATTTT.

This chain's CDR3 is CASSPRGQGNNEQFF. CDR3 nucleotide sequence: TGTGCCAGCAGTCCTCGGGGACAGGGAAACAATGAGCAGTTCTTC. The chain employs TRBV7-9 and TRBJ2-1; 9 bases are shared with TRBD1. Germline CDR1 is SEHNR and CDR2 is FQNEAQ (reference sequence). V shed 6 bases and J 5 bases; nucleotides not matched to a gene: 8. The CDR3 has 15 amino acids.

This clone turned up a few times. The genes are TRBV29-1 and TRBJ1-2, with D uncertain. CDR1 and CDR2 from the germline V gene are SQVTM and ANQGSEA. The CDR3 totals 11 residues. V was cut by 5 bases and J by 4 bases, with 8 bases left in between. CDR3 sequence reads: CSVRGLYGYTF. CDR3 in DNA: TGCAGCGTTCGAGGGCTCTATGGCTACACCTTC.

V gene TRBV7-2 combines with J gene TRBJ2-7; 7 bases are a match to TRBD2. V gave up 2 bases and J gave up 0 bases; unmatched junction bases: 7. The CDR3 extends over 16 amino acids. The germline gives CDR1 SGHTA, CDR2 FQGNSA. Written as DNA, the CDR3 is TGTGCCAGCAGCTTATGGGGAGGGGCTAGCTCCTACGAGCAGTACTTC. It yields the protein CASSLWGGASSYEQYF.

J is TRBJ2-5 and V is TRBV7-2; 9 bases fit TRBD2. Germline V gene lookup returns CDR1 SGHTA and CDR2 FQGNSA. This CDR3 region has 17 residues. The trim removed 6 bases at V and 5 bases at J, leaving 16 bases unmatched. The CDR3 DNA sequence: TGTGCCAGCAGAGGCGGTAGCGGGAGAAAGGGATCGGAGACCCAGTACTTC. It translates to CASRGGSGRKGSETQYF.

The chain uses TRBV6-1 and TRBJ1-2; D might be TRBD1 (5 bases). V gave up 3 bases and J gave up 5 bases, with 19 bases separating them. The CDR3 is made up of 16 amino acids. Germline V CDR1 and CDR2: MNHNS, SASEGT. The CDR3 protein is CASSDSLWGTEYGYTF. CDR3 in DNA: TGTGCCAGCAGTGATTCATTATGGGGCACGGAGTATGGCTACACCTTC.

The rearrangement uses TRBV5-1 and TRBJ2-1; D possibly corresponds to TRBD1 (6 bases). V was pared by 4 bases and J by 4 bases, with 12 bases between. This CDR3 has 14 residues. Germline CDR1 and CDR2: SGHRS and YFSETQ. The CDR3 protein is CASSTITGYNEQFF. CDR3 DNA: TGCGCCAGCAGCACCATCACAGGGTACAATGAGCAGTTCTTC.

V is TRBV2 and J is TRBJ2-1; D may be TRBD2 (6 bases). CDR1 and CDR2 (germline): SNHLY, FYNNEI. The CDR3 totals 13 residues. Trimming stripped 8 bases from V and 5 bases from J, with 13 bases between. In nucleotides, the CDR3 is TGTGCCAGCCGGTCTAGCGAGGACAATGAGCAGTTCTTC. Translating it yields CASRSSEDNEQFF.

A word on this clone: Given a far larger clone just one base away, this is likely a sequencing read error. In the same sample, other DNA sequences code for this CDR3. CDR3 amino acids: CASSYGQSNQPQHF. The CDR3 region has the DNA TGTGCCAGCAGTTACGGACAGAGCAATCAGCCCCAGCATTTT. J is TRBJ1-5 and V is TRBV6-6; a weak D match, TRBD1 (6 bases). Trimming removed 2 bases at V and 1 base at J, with 6 bases between. The CDR3 contains 14 residues. The V gene's germline CDR1 is MNHNY and CDR2 SVGAGI (reference sequence).

The V call is TRBV2, the J call TRBJ1-4; 8 bases match TRBD1. CDR1 SNHLY and CDR2 FYNNEI come from the germline V gene. CDR3 length: 12 amino acids. V gave up 6 bases and J gave up 8 bases; unmatched junction bases: 2. CDR3 nucleotide sequence: TGTGCCAGCAGCAGGGGGCTCGAAAAACTGTTTTTT. Amino acid sequence: CASSRGLEKLFF.

This chain's CDR3 is CASSVGGPQETQYF. CDR3 DNA: TGCGCCAGCTCCGTGGGGGGGCCCCAAGAGACCCAGTACTTC. The V and J genes are TRBV5-1 and TRBJ2-5, with a tentative D call TRBD2 (7 bases). The V end lost 7 bases, the J end lost 1 base, and 14 bases lay between the germline ends. The length of the CDR3 is 14 residues. CDR1 is SGHRS and CDR2 is YFSETQ in the germline V gene.

CDR3 region: CASGLVNPSGTSEQYF. The DNA for the CDR3 is TGTGCTAGTGGTTTGGTAAACCCTAGCGGTACGAGCGAGCAGTACTTC. This rearrangement joins TRBV12-5 to TRBJ2-7; 7 nucleotides agree with TRBD2. V lost 0 bases and J lost 6; bases outside the gene matches: 11. Germline V gene sequence: CDR1 LGHNT, CDR2 FRNRAP. This CDR3 contains 16 residues.